This T cell receptor beta chain came from a study of blood T cells in healthy people across ages. Alongside a J-beta primer mix, a sample-barcoded 5' primer served in a second PCR lasting about 7 to 12 cycles. Template switching added a 12-random-nucleotide identifier to every cDNA molecule. A single record per CDR3 protein comes from TCRdb applying MiXCR to the 5' RACE reads. The sample holds roughly 2 million distinct CDR3 sequences, roughly 52% seen once. The CDR3 runs to 15 residues. Trimming took 2 bases from V and 6 from J, leaving 15 bases between them. Germline V gene sequence: CDR1 SGHDT, CDR2 YYEEEE.

What was sequenced was blood. The gene calls are TRBV5-6 and TRBJ2-1; D gene ambiguous. This TCR derives from a middle-aged woman in good health. The CDR3 region is CASSFTRKGSNEQFF. Here the CDR3 DNA reads TGTGCCAGCAGCTTTACCCGAAAGGGAAGCAATGAGCAGTTCTTC.